This is a list of T cell receptor beta chains from one sample in a study of cytomegalovirus exposure and HLA in healthy donors. Sequencing was performed with immunoSEQ multiplex PCR; in TCRdb, only in-frame clones are kept and a portion is missing. The repertoire holds 100,000 to 150,000 clones, with approximately 70% as singletons. Sequences were obtained from PBMCs. All receptors derive from a man between 60 and 75 years old in good health and CMV-seropositive. Both conserved end residues are part of each CDR3. Each record gives: V gene, D gene, CDR3 protein. D genes are given only for firm matches.

TRBV5-6,TRBD1,CASSAEPGQYSNQPQHF
TRBV7-9,.,CASSFLEGVADTQYF
TRBV29-1,.,CSVDWVGEVETQYF
TRBV5-4,.,CATRAKDSKKNIQYF
TRBV18,.,CASSLDRYEQYF
TRBV5-4,.,CASSLPGGADGYTF
TRBV5-6,.,CASSLARGEAFF
TRBV7-6,TRBD1,CASSPNYGQGVYEQYF
TRBV2,TRBD1,CASSDRTGQPQHF
TRBV6-5,TRBD2,CASSSALAGGPKFF
TRBV29-1,.,CSVELVDRREKLFF
TRBV19,.,CASRGAGEFEETQYF
TRBV7-8,.,CASSLVADRGQYF
TRBV5-4,TRBD2,CASSSGLAGDYGELFF
TRBV28,TRBD1,CASSSQQGASEKLFF
TRBV7-3,.,CASSWTVYNEQFF
TRBV9,TRBD1,CASSIATGTGDTGELFF
TRBV6-1,TRBD2,CASRASGEETQYF
TRBV12-2,.,CASRFLAGDYYTDTQYF
TRBV2,.,CAGRGGGRTGELFF
TRBV11-3,TRBD1,CASSRQGLNTEAFF
TRBV5-6,TRBD1,CASSLGTGANTGELFF
TRBV28,.,CASSLIDRGYEQYF
TRBV5-1,.,CASSLDSTDTQYF
TRBV6-6,.,CASSYLDTQETQYF
TRBV7-6,.,CASKILPGQDSGELFF
TRBV7-2,TRBD1,CASSLVGTGIPGANVLTF
TRBV10-2,.,CASSESASYNSPLHF
TRBV10-1,.,CASSETRQEPQHF
TRBV10-3,TRBD1,CAISEEDRAPFEQYF
TRBV28,.,CASRGGTYDQPQHF
TRBV15,.,CATSRDGLQPQHF
TRBV9,TRBD1,CASEPGQGVYEQYF
TRBV27,TRBD1,CASRDRFNSPLHF
TRBV19,.,CASSQMGASNTIYF
TRBV5-4,.,CASSLRSRPGQETQYF
TRBV5-1,.,CASQRLPSQETQYF
TRBV27,.,CASSLRGTAEAFF
TRBV28,TRBD1,CASSGTGFPNEQFF
TRBV10-3,TRBD1,CAISGGYYGYTF
TRBV9,.,CASSLSGSYNEQFF
TRBV5-1,TRBD2,CASSLGGGITDTQYF
TRBV25-1,.,CASSDAGTSGNTIYF
TRBV6-6,.,CASSEQTYEQYF
TRBV14,TRBD1,CASRMDRGQYSPLHF
TRBV9,TRBD1,CASSKEGQNYGYTF
TRBV4-2,TRBD2,CASSQDLAGGQYF
TRBV5-1,TRBD1,CASRLSRDSNYGYTF
TRBV7-2,.,CASSSTSGSNQPQHF
TRBV7-7,.,CASSLNGQKTATNEKLFF
TRBV6-1,.,CASSEALGQGMKNIQYF
TRBV10-3,TRBD2,CAISEFNSGVTSEQFF